A selection of T cell receptor beta chains follows, all from one sample in a study of blood T cells in healthy people across ages. Each CDR3 protein is one row after TCRdb ran MiXCR on the 5' RACE reads. This sample yields 1,100,000 or so distinct CDR3 sequences, of which 45% are seen a single time; about 19% belongs to the top ten. The sequenced material came from blood. The receptors originated from a woman aged 60-75 years in good health. The CDR3 runs from the conserved cysteine through the conserved F or W. A D gene is named only where the DNA matches it firmly. Only part of the rows carry a size: once, few, many, or a class if the clone is expanded.

TRBD2	TRBV12-3/TRBV12-4	once	TRBJ2-3	TGTGCCAGCAGTCTCGACATAGCGGGAGGGTCCACAGATACGCAGTATTTT	CASSLDIAGGSTDTQYF
.	TRBV4-2	.	TRBJ2-3	TGTGCCAGCAGCCAAGCGGGAGTGATAGATATGCAGTATTTT	CASSQAGVIDMQYF
TRBD1	TRBV20-1	once	TRBJ1-2	TGCAGTGCTAGAGGGGCGGGACAGGAGTATGGCTACACCTTC	CSARGAGQEYGYTF
.	TRBV5-1	few	TRBJ2-5	TGCGCCAGCAGCTTGGTAGCGGCAGAGGGGGAGACCCAGTACTTC	CASSLVAAEGETQYF
TRBD2	TRBV4-2	few	TRBJ2-1	TGTGCCAGCAGCCAAGTTTCTAGCGGGGGAGGTAATGAGCAGTTCTTC	CASSQVSSGGGNEQFF
TRBD2	TRBV7-6	once	TRBJ2-5	TGTGCCAGCAGCCCCATTAGCGGGAGGGCCGTGGTAAAAGAGACCCAGTACTTC	CASSPISGRAVVKETQYF
.	TRBV28	few	TRBJ2-3	TGTGCCAGCAGTTTGCAGGGGCCCGCGGTAGATACGCAGTATTTT	CASSLQGPAVDTQYF
.	TRBV19	.	TRBJ2-7	TGTGCCAGTAGCACGATCACAGGGTCGAGGGAGCAGTACTTC	CASSTITGSREQYF
.	TRBV20-1	few	TRBJ1-2	TGCAGTGCTGACGGCGGGAGGAACTATGGCTACACCTTC	CSADGGRNYGYTF
.	TRBV7-2	few	TRBJ2-5	TGTGCCAGCAGCTTAGTGGGTAGCGTCAGTCATCCACAAGAGACCCAGTACTTC	CASSLVGSVSHPQETQYF
TRBD2	TRBV7-9	.	TRBJ2-7	TGTGCCCCCTCGGGACTACCCTCTGAGGAGCAGTACTTC	CAPSGLPSEEQYF
.	TRBV29-1	many	TRBJ2-1	TGCAGCGTTACGGGTCTATACAATGAGCAGTTCTTC	CSVTGLYNEQFF
.	TRBV12-3/TRBV12-4	few	TRBJ2-3	TGTGCCAGCAACCCAGGGGGGGCCGCTCGCACAGATACGCAGTATTTT	CASNPGGAARTDTQYF
TRBD2	TRBV11-2	.	TRBJ2-7	TGTGCCAGCAGACCCGGACTAGCGGGAGGGGGCAATGAGCAGTACTTC	CASRPGLAGGGNEQYF
TRBD2	TRBV5-1	.	TRBJ2-3	TGCGCCAGCAGGGGAGCGGGAAATACGCAGTATTTT	CASRGAGNTQYF
TRBD2	TRBV29-1	few	TRBJ2-1	TGCAGCGTTTTTCAGGGGTTGGGGTCTAGCGGGAGGGTCTACAATGAGCAGTTCTTC	CSVFQGLGSSGRVYNEQFF
.	TRBV27	.	TRBJ1-2	TGTGCCAGCAGTTTATCGGTGCAGGGTTTGGATGGCTACACCTTC	CASSLSVQGLDGYTF
.	TRBV20-1	few	TRBJ2-5	TGCAGTGCCCCTATCAGAGGGGGACAAGAGACCCAGTACTTC	CSAPIRGGQETQYF
TRBD1	TRBV19	.	TRBJ2-7	TGTGCCAGTAGTATTGGGACAGGGGGCCCATCCTACGAGCAGTACTTC	CASSIGTGGPSYEQYF
.	TRBV6-5	.	TRBJ2-7	TGTGCCAGCAGTTACCGGGACATCTACGAGCAGTACTTC	CASSYRDIYEQYF
TRBD1	TRBV20-1	.	TRBJ1-2	TGCAGTGCTAGAGCCGGGACAGGGGGTGAGGGCTACACCTTC	CSARAGTGGEGYTF
.	TRBV30	.	TRBJ2-7	TGTGCCTGGACGACGAGCGGCATTTCCTACGAGCAGTACTTC	CAWTTSGISYEQYF
TRBD2	TRBV20-1	.	TRBJ2-3	TGCAGTGCTAGAACCGGGACTAGCTTCGGTACGCAGTATTTT	CSARTGTSFGTQYF
.	TRBV12-3/TRBV12-4	once	TRBJ1-5	TGTGCCAGCAGTTTAGGGGGGGCTCGTCAGCCCCAGCATTTT	CASSLGGARQPQHF
.	TRBV6-5	few	TRBJ2-3	TGTGCCAGCAGTTACGTAGCTCCCACAGATACGCAGTATTTT	CASSYVAPTDTQYF
.	TRBV30	once	TRBJ2-7	TGTGCCTGGTCCCGGGACACCAGCTACGAGCAGTACTTC	CAWSRDTSYEQYF
.	TRBV5-1	.	TRBJ2-7	TGCGCCAGCAGCTTTGGCGTGAGAGTGGCCGAGCAGTACTTC	CASSFGVRVAEQYF
.	TRBV7-6	.	TRBJ2-7	TGTGCCAGCAGCCGATACGACAGCTACGAGCAGTACTTC	CASSRYDSYEQYF
.	TRBV10-3	few	TRBJ2-7	TGTGCCATCAGTGAGTCACTAAGCACCTACGAGCAGTACTTC	CAISESLSTYEQYF
.	TRBV20-1	few	TRBJ2-3	TGCAGTACTGGACGGGTTGGCACAGATACGCAGTATTTT	CSTGRVGTDTQYF
.	TRBV11-2	few	TRBJ2-4	TGTGCCAGCAGCTTGAGGGGTGGGGGGATAGCCAAAAACATTCAGTACTTC	CASSLRGGGIAKNIQYF
.	TRBV29-1	.	TRBJ2-2	TGCAGCGTTGCGCGGATATCGAACACCGGGGAGCTGTTTTTT	CSVARISNTGELFF
.	TRBV7-9	.	TRBJ2-1	TGTGCCAGCAGCACAGCCCTTTACAATGAGCAGTTCTTC	CASSTALYNEQFF
TRBD1	TRBV12-3/TRBV12-4	.	TRBJ2-7	TGTGCCAGCAGTCCCAGGGACAGGGGACGGGGGGAGCAGTACTTC	CASSPRDRGRGEQYF
.	TRBV3-1	.	TRBJ1-4	TGTGCCAGCAGCCACGGGGGGTCCGCAACTAATGAAAAACTGTTTTTT	CASSHGGSATNEKLFF
TRBD2	TRBV9	few	TRBJ2-5	TGTGCCAGCAGCGTAGAGGCTAGCGGGAGTGGAGAGACCCAGTACTTC	CASSVEASGSGETQYF
.	TRBV7-2	.	TRBJ2-7	TGTGCCAGCAACCAATTCGGCGAGCAGTACTTC	CASNQFGEQYF
.	TRBV6-1	.	TRBJ2-7	TGTGTCAGCAGTGAGGGCCCGTTCGGGTACGAGCAGTACTTC	CVSSEGPFGYEQYF
.	TRBV2	.	TRBJ2-1	TGTGCCAGCAGGGCCTTGGGTGAGCAGTTCTTC	CASRALGEQFF